Each of the 18 T cell receptor beta chains below was sequenced from the same sample in a study of cytomegalovirus exposure and HLA in healthy donors. The PCR had 60 Vbeta and 13 Jbeta primers. The method was immunoSEQ multiplex PCR; TCRdb's version includes in-frame clones alone and lacks a portion of them. The table has over 100,000 clones, about 70% seen once; the top ten hold roughly 8.7%. The sequencing sample was made of PBMCs. Receptors were obtained from a man in his thirties or forties in good health and CMV-seropositive.

This sequence joins TRBV29-1 and TRBJ1-1, with 7 bases that match TRBD1. The V gene's germline CDR1 is SQVTM and CDR2 ANQGSEA. The CDR3 consists of 14 residues. Losses at the gene ends were 7 bases for V and 0 bases for J; bases not matched to a gene: 8. The CDR3 here is CSGTGDLLNTEAFF. In nucleotides, the CDR3 is TGCAGCGGTACAGGGGACCTTCTGAACACTGAAGCTTTCTTT.

The V and J genes are TRBV5-5 and TRBJ1-1, with D possibly matching TRBD1 (6 bases). The CDR3 totals 13 residues. Germline CDR1 SGHKS, CDR2 YYEKEE (reference sequence). Trimming left V 4 bases short and J 3 bases short, with 10 bases between. The CDR3 region is CASSEGEYTEAFF. The CDR3 coding sequence is TGTGCCAGCAGCGAGGGGGAGTACACTGAAGCTTTCTTT.

The count of this clone is one. The chain links TRBV9 to TRBJ1-2; TRBD1 agrees at 7 bases. V gave up 4 bases and J gave up 2 bases; unmatched junction bases: 11. Germline lookup yields CDR1 SGDLS and CDR2 YYNGEE. This CDR3 is 16 amino acids long. CDR3 sequence (DNA): TGTGCCAGCAGCCCACAAGCGACAGGGACCAACTATGGCTACACCTTC. Translating gives CASSPQATGTNYGYTF.

The rearrangement uses TRBV5-7 and TRBJ2-1, with D possibly matching TRBD2 (6 bases). TRBV5-7 counts as an open reading frame of uncertain function. The CDR3 contains 18 residues. V was clipped by 3 bases and J by 4 bases, with 23 bases between them. The CDR3 region is CASSSLTGVIFRYNEQFF. The CDR3 DNA follows: TGTGCCAGCAGCTCGCTGACGGGGGTAATATTTAGGTACAATGAGCAGTTCTTC.

This clone has just one count. The genes are TRBV5-1 and TRBJ1-5, with D maybe TRBD1 (5 bases). CDR3 length equals 13 residues. Trimming stripped 5 bases from V and 3 bases from J, with 9 bases between. CDR1 is SGHRS and CDR2 is YFSETQ in the germline V gene. The CDR3 here is CASSSGYNQPQHF. CDR3 nucleotides: TGCGCCAGCAGTTCAGGGTACAATCAGCCCCAGCATTTT.

The DNA of the CDR3 is TGTGCCAGCAGCTCTGGACAGGGGGCCGCGTTTGGCTACAATGAGCAGTTCTTC. Its protein product is CASSSGQGAAFGYNEQFF. This chain uses TRBV13 with TRBJ2-1, with 11 nucleotides matching TRBD1. Trimming removed 4 bases from V and 3 bases from J; junction bases left unmatched: 11. CDR3 length: 18 amino acids. Germline-derived CDR1 and CDR2 are PRHDT and FYEKMQ (reference sequence).

The table lists this clone with a few counts. V usage is TRBV7-3 and J usage is TRBJ2-7, with TRBD1 matching over 11 bases. CDR1 and CDR2 (germline): SGHTA, FQGTGA. The CDR3 is 13 amino acids. Trimming cost V 2 bases and J 6 bases; bases outside gene matches: 0. DNA of the CDR3: TGTGCCAGCAGCTTAGGGACAGGGGGCGAGCAGTACTTC. It encodes CASSLGTGGEQYF.

The chain has TRBV29-1 and TRBJ1-2, with 7 bases that match TRBD1. Germline-derived CDR1 and CDR2 are SQVTM and ANQGSEA. The CDR3 has 13 amino acids. Unmatched junction bases numbered 8, after V lost 6 bases and J lost 4 bases. The CDR3 DNA reads TGCAGCGTCCTTGAGGGGGCCGCCTATGGCTACACCTTC. It specifies CSVLEGAAYGYTF.

The DNA for the CDR3 is TGTGCCAGCAGCGCCTCCGGGACAGCTAGCAATCAGCCCCAGCATTTT. This sequence encodes CASSASGTASNQPQHF. The V and J genes are TRBV25-1 and TRBJ1-5; 7 bases align to TRBD1. The junction had 8 bases not matched to a gene; V was cut back by 6 bases and J by 0 bases. Germline V gene sequence: CDR1 MGHDK, CDR2 SYGVNS. The CDR3 loop spans 16 amino acids. Full variable domain (rest looked up from reference TRBV25-1 and TRBJ1-5): EADIYQTPRYLVIGTGKKITLECSQTMGHDKMYWYQQDPGMELHLIHYSYGVNSTEKGDLSSESTVSRIRTEHFPLTLESARPSHTSQYLCASSASGTASNQPQHFGDGTRLSIL.

A few counts support this clone. The V call is TRBV7-9, the J call TRBJ1-2; D call uncertain. The germline CDR1 and CDR2 sequences are SEHNR and FQNEAQ (reference sequence). The CDR3 spans 13 residues. V was shortened by 4 bases and J by 8 bases, with 14 bases between the two germline ends. CDR3 in amino acids: CASSSQAPGGYTF. For the CDR3, the DNA is TGTGCCAGCAGCTCCCAGGCCCCGGGAGGCTACACCTTC.

This CDR3 reads CDGDRGDYEQYV. The CDR3 DNA follows: TGTGATGGGGACAGGGGCGACTACGAGCAGTACGTC. J is TRBJ2-7 and V is TRBV19, with 10 nucleotides matching TRBD1. The CDR3 extends over 12 amino acids. Looked up from germline, CDR1 is LNHDA and CDR2 is SQIVND (reference sequence).

Here the CDR3 reads CASSPGTVDYNEQFF. The CDR3 DNA reads TGTGCCAGCAGCCCCGGGACAGTAGACTACAATGAGCAGTTCTTC. The chain is built from TRBV7-2 and TRBJ2-1; 7 bases are a match to TRBD1. The CDR3 consists of 15 residues. Trimming took 5 bases from V and 3 from J; bases not matched to a gene: 7. Per the germline V gene, CDR1 is SGHTA and CDR2 is FQGNSA. Combining the CDR3 with reference TRBV7-2 and TRBJ2-1 gives the whole variable domain GAGVSQSPSNKVTEKGKDVELRCDPISGHTALYWYRQSLGQGLEFLIYFQGNSAPDKSGLPSDRFSAERTGGSVSTLTIQRTQQEDSAVYLCASSPGTVDYNEQFFGPGTRLTVL.

The chain is built from TRBV7-9 and TRBJ2-7; no reliable D call. Germline V gives CDR1 SEHNR, CDR2 FQNEAQ (reference sequence). V lost 0 bases and J lost 1, with 4 bases in between. This CDR3 has 13 amino acids. The DNA for the CDR3 is TGTGCCAGCAGCTTAGCACAGTCCTACGAGCAGTACTTC. Encoded protein: CASSLAQSYEQYF.

This clone was observed a single time. The chain has TRBV5-1 and TRBJ2-2; 11 bases are shared with TRBD2. The CDR3 is 16 residues long. With 3 bases clipped from V and 3 bases from J, the junction kept 4 bases outside the gene matches. Germline V CDR1 and CDR2: SGHRS, YFSETQ. The CDR3 region is CASSSTSGSDTGELFF. CDR3 bases: TGCGCCAGCAGCTCCACTAGCGGGAGTGACACCGGGGAGCTGTTTTTT.

This clone was seen a few times. The chain employs TRBV10-1 and TRBJ2-7, with D uncertain. The germline V gene encodes CDR1 WNHNN and CDR2 SYGVQD (reference sequence). The CDR3 spans 13 residues. V lost 5 bases to trimming and J lost 3 bases, with 11 bases between them. CDR3 amino acids: CASSSRPCYEQYV. The DNA of the CDR3 is TGCGCCAGCAGTTCTAGGCCTTGCTACGAGCAGTACGTC.

The genes are TRBV7-3 and TRBJ2-1; 9 bases are a match to TRBD1. Per the germline V gene, CDR1 is SGHTA and CDR2 is FQGTGA. The CDR3 has 15 residues. With V trimmed by 4 bases and J by 6 bases, 7 bases remained unmatched. In DNA, the CDR3 is TGTGCCAGCAGCTACGCACCGGGACAGGGCAATGAGCAGTTCTTC. Translated, it gives CASSYAPGQGNEQFF.

V and J are TRBV27 and TRBJ1-5; possibly TRBD1 for D (6 bases). The CDR3 runs to 14 residues. The ends were cut back, 3 bases at V and 7 bases at J, with 13 bases in the middle. The germline V gene has CDR1 MNHEY and CDR2 SMNVEV (reference sequence). In DNA, the CDR3 is TGTGCCAGCAGTTTTCAGGGGTCGGGGCAGCCCCAGCATTTT. Its protein is CASSFQGSGQPQHF.

The V gene is TRBV4-1, the J gene TRBJ2-4, with D maybe TRBD2 (6 bases). V lost 1 base to trimming and J lost 2 bases, with 12 bases between them. This CDR3 has 16 amino acids. Per the germline V gene, CDR1 is MGHRA and CDR2 is YSYEKL. The CDR3 DNA reads TGCGCCAGCAGCCAAGGGAGGGCCAGGACCAAAAACATTCAGTACTTC. This sequence encodes CASSQGRARTKNIQYF.